The T cell receptor (beta chain) described here comes from a study of CD8 T cells in ankylosing spondylitis. Study results and caveats: What appeared characteristic of ankylosing spondylitis blood was a TCR beta motif of fewer than ten highly homologous variants. Relatively scarce in peripheral blood, disease-linked clones were CD8+. Researchers reportedly found disease-linked clones significantly enriched in matched ankylosing spondylitis synovial fluid.

Molecular-barcoded quantitative 5'-RACE produced these TCR beta libraries. MiXCR, applied by TCRdb to the 5' RACE reads, yields one record per CDR3 protein. The sample includes some 200,000 distinct CDR3 sequences, 9.5% to 15% seen only once; the top ten take 16%. This clonotype came up many times. Its antigen is still unknown. Material for sequencing was blood, either unsorted or a sorted T cell fraction (not recorded which). The TCR comes from a male donor with ankylosing spondylitis or in good health (not recorded which).

The DNA of the CDR3 is TGCGCCAGCAGCCAAGAGACCGGGGAGCTGTTTTTT. This encodes CASSQETGELFF. The chain recombines TRBV4-1 with TRBJ2-2; no reliable D call. The CDR3 has 12 amino acids. In germline, CDR1 is MGHRA, CDR2 YSYEKL. The V end lost 0 bases, the J end lost 5 bases, and 1 base lay between the germline ends.